Here is one T cell receptor (beta chain) with its context. Its antigen remains unknown. This sample is drawn from a study of response to subunit inactivated influenza vaccine. Findings and caveats of the study: Few new T cells, the authors suggested, are recruited by each seasonal influenza vaccination.

Germline V gene sequence: CDR1 LGHDT, CDR2 YNNKEL (reference sequence). The CDR3 consists of 15 residues. V shed 3 bases and J shed 1 base, with 12 bases lying between them. TCRdb reprocessed the RT-PCR reads with MiXCR, giving one entry per CDR3 protein. The top ten clones hold less than 9% of a sample with approximately 700,000 distinct CDR3 sequences, over 11% of them seen once. This chain uses TRBV3-1 with TRBJ2-5, with a possible D match to TRBD1 (6 bases). Sequencing used PBMCs from blood, obtained approximately 15 days before vaccination. This clonotype was sampled from a man aged 50-59 years who received an inactivated influenza vaccine. The chain's CDR3 is CASSQTGHTQETQYF. CDR3 nucleotide sequence: TGTGCCAGCAGCCAGACAGGACACACCCAAGAGACCCAGTACTTC.